This T cell receptor (beta chain) was documented in a study of OX40 agonist ivuxolimab in advanced cancers. Across the whole study: Mean age approximately 59 years, range roughly 20 to 85; 82.7% male.

Excluded were patients having autoimmune disease history or systemic immunosuppression. V shed 5 bases and J 8 bases; nucleotides not matched to a gene: 6. This CDR3 contains 14 residues. Per the germline V gene, CDR1 is MNHNY and CDR2 is SVGAGI (reference sequence). Sequenced by immunoSEQ multiplex PCR; TCRdb stores in-frame clones only, minus some. The top ten hold about 17% of the sample, which has approximately 11,000 clones, about three quarters seen once. The sequences come from CD4+ or CD8+ T cells sorted from blood, collected in a trial of the OX40 agonist ivuxolimab. This clonotype was sampled from an adult with an advanced solid tumor such as melanoma, head and neck, liver or kidney cancer. The rearrangement links TRBV6-6 to TRBJ1-6, with 7 bases fitting TRBD1. The CDR3 nucleotides are TGTGCCAGCAGTCTAGGGGGCATGGATTCACCCCTCCACTTT. It yields the protein CASSLGGMDSPLHF.